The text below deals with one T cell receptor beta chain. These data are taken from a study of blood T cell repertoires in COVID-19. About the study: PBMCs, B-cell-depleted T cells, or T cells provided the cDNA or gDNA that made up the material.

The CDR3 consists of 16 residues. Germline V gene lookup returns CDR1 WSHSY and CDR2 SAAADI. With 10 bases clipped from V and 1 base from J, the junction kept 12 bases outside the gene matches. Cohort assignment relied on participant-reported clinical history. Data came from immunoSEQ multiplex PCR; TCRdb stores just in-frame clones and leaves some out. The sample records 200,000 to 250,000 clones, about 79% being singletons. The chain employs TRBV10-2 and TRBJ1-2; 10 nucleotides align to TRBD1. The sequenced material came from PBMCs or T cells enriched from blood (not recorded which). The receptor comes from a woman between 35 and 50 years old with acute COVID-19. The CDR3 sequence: CATQPGQGILNYGYTF. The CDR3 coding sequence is TGCGCCACCCAACCGGGACAGGGGATTCTTAACTATGGCTACACCTTC.